This passage covers 15 T cell receptor beta chains from one sample sequenced in a study of blood T cells in healthy people across ages. With a J-beta primer mix and a sample-barcoded 5' primer, a second PCR ran about 6 to 11 cycles. TCRdb re-called the 5' RACE reads through MiXCR, storing one row per CDR3 protein. The sample shows 630,000 or so distinct CDR3 sequences, around 32% of them seen only once. The sample comprised blood. These receptors were obtained from a woman of 80 years or more in good health.

This clonotype was seen once. A single base separates this from a much larger clone, so it may be a read error. The rearrangement uses TRBV5-1 and TRBJ1-4; maybe TRBD1 (6 bases). This CDR3 is 14 amino acids long. V shed 1 base and J shed 6 bases, with 10 bases lying between them. CDR1 SGHRS and CDR2 YFSETQ come from the germline V gene. The CDR3 protein is CASSLQGMDEKLFF. The CDR3 nucleotides read TGCGCCAGCAGCTTGCAGGGGATGGATGAAAAACTGTTTTTT.

V is TRBV3-1 and J is TRBJ2-5, with 7 bases that match TRBD2. The CDR3 consists of 15 residues. Trimming removed 4 bases from V and 4 bases from J; junction bases left unmatched: 9. The germline gives CDR1 LGHDT, CDR2 YNNKEL (reference sequence). CDR3 sequence reads: CASSPKAGKGETQYF. The CDR3 coding sequence is TGTGCCAGCAGCCCGAAAGCGGGGAAAGGAGAGACCCAGTACTTC.

Many counts were recorded for this clonotype. A junction boundary mismatches the germline segment, possibly from a read error. V and J are TRBV6-6 and TRBJ2-4, with 7 bases lining up with TRBD2. The CDR3 loop spans 13 amino acids. The germline V gene encodes CDR1 MNHNY and CDR2 SVGAGI (reference sequence). The CDR3 loop reads CASSGGGGNIKYF. The CDR3 region has the DNA TGTGCCAGCAGTGGCGGGGGAGGGAACATTAAGTACTTC.

Comments on this clonotype: This may come from a read error, since a much larger clone is one base off. The chain couples TRBV27 to TRBJ2-4; 10 nucleotides match TRBD2. The better agreement between TRBJ2-7 and the DNA end casts doubt on the J call. The CDR3 is made up of 15 amino acids. CDR1 is MNHEY and CDR2 is SMNVEV in the germline V gene (reference sequence). CDR3: CASSLWSGGASEQYF. CDR3 sequence (DNA): TGTGCCAGCAGTTTGTGGAGCGGGGGGGCCTCCGAGCAGTACTTC.

This clonotype was picked up a small number of times. The gene calls are TRBV28 and TRBJ2-4; TRBD1 aligns across 9 bases. The end of the DNA fits TRBJ2-7 better, so the J call may be wrong. CDR1 MDHEN and CDR2 SYDVKM come from the germline V gene. This CDR3 spans 13 amino acids. Written as DNA, the CDR3 is TGTGCCAGCACATACAGGGGGCTGGACGAGCAGTACTTC. Amino acids: CASTYRGLDEQYF.

This clonotype was seen at least ten times. J is TRBJ2-5 and V is TRBV13; TRBD2 agrees at 13 bases. J gave up 8 bases and V 5 bases, and 11 bases lay outside the gene matches. Germline values: CDR1 PRHDT, CDR2 FYEKMQ (reference sequence). The CDR3 extends over 16 amino acids. CDR3 sequence reads: CASSQGLAGEPGTQYF. The CDR3, as DNA: TGTGCCAGCAGCCAAGGACTAGCGGGGGAGCCGGGAACCCAGTACTTC.

CDR3 amino acids: CASSPTGTGGSEAFF. DNA for the CDR3: TGTGCCAGCAGTCCAACCGGGACAGGGGGGTCTGAAGCTTTCTTT. J is TRBJ1-1 and V is TRBV12-3 or TRBV12-4; TRBD1 aligns across 11 bases. CDR3 length: 15 amino acids. The V segment lost 5 bases and the J segment 6 bases; nucleotides outside the gene matches: 8.

This clonotype was recorded at least ten times. The chain is built from TRBV20-1 and TRBJ2-5, with 10 bases fitting TRBD2. The CDR3 has 16 amino acids. Germline CDR1 is DFQATT and CDR2 is SNEGSKA (reference sequence). The trim removed 6 bases at V and 1 base at J, leaving 11 bases unmatched. DNA for the CDR3: TGCAGTGCGAGGGTAGCGGGGGGCCGCCTCCAAGAGACCCAGTACTTC. As protein: CSARVAGGRLQETQYF.

This clonotype has a handful of counts. This chain joins TRBV7-2 and TRBJ2-2; D might be TRBD2 (5 bases). Trimming shortened V by 5 bases and J by 1 base, and 14 bases separated the two germline ends. Germline values: CDR1 SGHTA, CDR2 FQGNSA. The CDR3 covers 16 residues. For the CDR3, the DNA is TGTGCCAGCAGCCAAGCAGGTGGAGGGAACACCGGGGAGCTGTTTTTT. It translates to CASSQAGGGNTGELFF.

This clonotype was detected many times. This chain uses TRBV7-2 with TRBJ1-2; no definite D call. Trimming cost V 5 bases and J 4 bases, with 11 bases left between them. Germline CDR1 is SGHTA and CDR2 is FQGNSA. This CDR3 is built from 13 residues. CDR3 in DNA: TGTGCCAGCAGCCCGGACGGCTCCTATGGCTACACCTTC. Translated, it gives CASSPDGSYGYTF.

This rearrangement joins TRBV7-2 to TRBJ1-4; 9 nucleotides align to TRBD1. Germline assignment: CDR1 SGHTA and CDR2 FQGNSA. The CDR3 consists of 17 residues. V lost 1 base and J lost 0; bases outside the gene matches: 3. Here the CDR3 reads CASSLEQGASTNEKLFF. The CDR3 coding sequence is TGTGCCAGCAGCTTAGAACAGGGGGCGTCAACTAATGAAAAACTGTTTTTT.

Worth noting for this clonotype: With a much larger clone just one base away, this may be a read error. The chain carries TRBV6-1 and TRBJ2-1; 10 bases map to TRBD1. The CDR3 contains 14 residues. Germline loops: CDR1 MNHNS, CDR2 SASEGT. V trimming: 6 bases; J trimming: 8 bases; junction bases outside the gene matches: 7. CDR3 coding DNA: TGTGCCAGCAGCCCGGGACAGGGGCGCTATGAGCAGTTCTTC. Translation gives CASSPGQGRYEQFF.

The chain carries TRBV5-5 and TRBJ2-3; D remains unclear. CDR1 SGHKS and CDR2 YYEKEE come from the germline V gene (reference sequence). This CDR3 region has 15 residues. V lost 0 bases, J lost 1 base, and 9 bases lay in between. CDR3 nucleotide sequence: TGTGCCAGCAGCTTGGGGTCCTTCCGCACAGATACGCAGTATTTT. As protein: CASSLGSFRTDTQYF. Complete variable domain (other parts from reference TRBV5-5 and TRBJ2-3): DAGVTQSPTHLIKTRGQQVTLRCSPISGHKSVSWYQQVLGQGPQFIFQYYEKEERGRGNFPDRFSARQFPNYSSELNVNALLLGDSALYLCASSLGSFRTDTQYFGPGTRLTVL.

The CDR3 region is CATPGASGNTIYF. Here the CDR3 DNA reads TGTGCCACCCCGGGGGCCTCTGGAAACACCATATATTTT. The rearrangement uses TRBV6-1 and TRBJ1-3; D may be TRBD1 (6 bases). Between the trimmed V and J ends, which lost 10 bases and 0 bases, there was a span of 10 bases. CDR1 and CDR2 (germline): MNHNS, SASEGT. The CDR3 runs to 13 residues.

Concerning this clonotype: This could be a read error, since a much larger clone is one nucleotide away. The CDR3 bases are TGTGCCAGCAGCTCGAGGGGACTAGCGGGGAACACAGATACGCGGTATTTT. Protein: CASSSRGLAGNTDTRYF. This chain links TRBV7-9 with TRBJ2-3, with TRBD2 matching over 13 bases. The CDR3 sequence is 17 residues long. CDR1 SEHNR and CDR2 FQNEAQ come from the germline V gene (reference sequence).